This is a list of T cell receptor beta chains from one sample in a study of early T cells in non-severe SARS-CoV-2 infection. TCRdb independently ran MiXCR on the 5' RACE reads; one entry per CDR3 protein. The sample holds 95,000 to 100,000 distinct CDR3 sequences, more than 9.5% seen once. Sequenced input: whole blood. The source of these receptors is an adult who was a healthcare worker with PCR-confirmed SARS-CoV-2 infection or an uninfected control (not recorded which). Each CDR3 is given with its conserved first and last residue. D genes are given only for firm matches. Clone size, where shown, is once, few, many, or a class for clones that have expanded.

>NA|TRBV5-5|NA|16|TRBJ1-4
CASSRTPGSINEKLFF
TGTGCCAGCAGTCGGACACCCGGGTCGATTAATGAAAAACTGTTTTTT
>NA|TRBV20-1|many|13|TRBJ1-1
CSAGRKASTEAFF
TGCAGTGCTGGACGGAAGGCCAGCACTGAAGCTTTCTTT
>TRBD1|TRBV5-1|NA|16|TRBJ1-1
CASSSGQATPNTEAFF
TGCGCCAGCAGCTCGGGACAGGCTACCCCGAACACTGAAGCTTTCTTT
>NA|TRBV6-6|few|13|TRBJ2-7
CASGLGITYEQYF
TGTGCCAGCGGTCTGGGGATTACCTACGAGCAGTACTTC
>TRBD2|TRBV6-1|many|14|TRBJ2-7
CASSEMLAGDEQYF
TGTGCCAGCAGTGAAATGCTAGCGGGAGACGAGCAGTACTTC
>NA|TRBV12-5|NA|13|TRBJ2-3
CASGLGGTDTQYF
TGTGCTAGTGGTTTAGGGGGCACAGATACGCAGTATTTT
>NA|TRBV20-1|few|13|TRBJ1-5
CSALPDSNQPQHF
TGCAGTGCCTTACCTGACTCCAATCAGCCCCAGCATTTT
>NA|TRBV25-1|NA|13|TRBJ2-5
CASRSDIQETQYF
TGTGCCAGCAGATCGGACATCCAAGAGACCCAGTACTTC
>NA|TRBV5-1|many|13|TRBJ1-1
CASSLVPKSEAFF
TGCGCCAGCAGCTTGGTCCCGAAGTCTGAAGCTTTCTTT
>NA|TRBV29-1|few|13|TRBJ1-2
CSVVIGTNYGYTF
TGCAGCGTTGTTATAGGGACTAACTATGGCTACACCTTC
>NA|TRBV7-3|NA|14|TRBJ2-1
CASGLLTSYNEQFF
TGTGCCAGCGGACTCCTGACCTCCTACAATGAGCAGTTCTTC
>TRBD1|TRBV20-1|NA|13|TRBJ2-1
CSAGQGNYNEQFF
TGCAGTGCCGGACAGGGGAACTACAATGAGCAGTTCTTC